This T cell receptor (beta chain) was documented in a study of siplizumab effects on memory and regulatory T cells. Germline V gives CDR1 SGDLS, CDR2 YYNGEE. The length of the CDR3 is 18 residues. Unmatched junction bases numbered 10, after V lost 3 bases and J lost 4 bases. Unstimulated naive, memory, effector memory and TEMRA subsets underwent sequencing in a few donor pairs. Roughly 10^5 TCR templates per sample were sequenced. The method was immunoSEQ multiplex PCR; TCRdb's version includes in-frame clones alone and lacks a portion of them. In the table there are about 48,000 clones, roughly 87% of which are singletons. Regarding this clone: Its antigen remains unidentified.

Whole-study findings and limits: The naive T cell population seemed more diverse than memory cells and seemed a major contributor to the alloresponse. Suppressive capability of dividing Tregs from siplizumab cultures went unverified.

The chain employs TRBV9 and TRBJ2-2, with TRBD1 matching over 12 bases. Specimen: naive CD8+ T cells sorted from blood. This clonotype originated in a human donor in good health. The CDR3 sequence: CASSASGQGASTTGELFF. DNA for the CDR3: TGTGCCAGCAGCGCCTCGGGACAGGGGGCGTCCACCACCGGGGAGCTGTTTTTT.